These T cell receptor beta chains were read from a single sample in a study of shared clonotypes between healthy human individuals. Assay used: immunoSEQ multiplex PCR; TCRdb lists only in-frame clones, some missing. This table has 2,100,000 or so clones, under 97% appearing once. The source material was naive CD4+ T cells sorted from blood. These receptors all stem from a man between 18 and 29 years old in good health. CDR3s leave out the opening cysteine and the closing phenylalanine or tryptophan. Clone size is stated in some rows and not others, as once, few, many or a class when expanded.

abundance: once; v_gene: TRBV28; CDR3aa: ASSFLDSPNTEAF
abundance: -; v_gene: TRBV7-8; CDR3aa: ASSFTEYGYT
abundance: -; v_gene: TRBV2; CDR3aa: ASTGNNEQY
abundance: -; v_gene: TRBV5-4; CDR3aa: ASSLDLEGYT
abundance: -; v_gene: TRBV6-5; CDR3aa: ASSYWQADEQY
abundance: -; v_gene: TRBV28; CDR3aa: ASGTVSYEKLF
abundance: -; v_gene: TRBV5-1; CDR3aa: ASSLDYGNTQY
abundance: -; v_gene: TRBV7-9; CDR3aa: ASSRDHSTDTQY
abundance: -; v_gene: TRBV5-4; CDR3aa: ASSLGQKPSTDTQY
abundance: -; v_gene: TRBV15; CDR3aa: ATSETRGGFSGYT
abundance: -; v_gene: TRBV5-1; CDR3aa: ASSLEWWGANYEQY
abundance: -; v_gene: TRBV9; CDR3aa: ASSVGGSGGAEETQY
abundance: -; v_gene: TRBV30; CDR3aa: AWSASLGTQY
abundance: -; v_gene: TRBV30; CDR3aa: AWSVRTEYNSPLH
abundance: few; v_gene: TRBV6-5; CDR3aa: ASSQQGREQPQH
abundance: once; v_gene: TRBV4-1; CDR3aa: ASSPRMVAGGDNEQF
abundance: -; v_gene: TRBV30; CDR3aa: AWSGTLLNTEAF
abundance: -; v_gene: TRBV19; CDR3aa: ASSIGGGSTDTQY
abundance: -; v_gene: TRBV30; CDR3aa: AWRWSNEKLF
abundance: -; v_gene: TRBV5-5; CDR3aa: ASSFFQELGGLETQY
abundance: -; v_gene: TRBV19; CDR3aa: ASSIVVEGEQY
abundance: once; v_gene: TRBV5-1; CDR3aa: ASSSGLAGAVDTQY